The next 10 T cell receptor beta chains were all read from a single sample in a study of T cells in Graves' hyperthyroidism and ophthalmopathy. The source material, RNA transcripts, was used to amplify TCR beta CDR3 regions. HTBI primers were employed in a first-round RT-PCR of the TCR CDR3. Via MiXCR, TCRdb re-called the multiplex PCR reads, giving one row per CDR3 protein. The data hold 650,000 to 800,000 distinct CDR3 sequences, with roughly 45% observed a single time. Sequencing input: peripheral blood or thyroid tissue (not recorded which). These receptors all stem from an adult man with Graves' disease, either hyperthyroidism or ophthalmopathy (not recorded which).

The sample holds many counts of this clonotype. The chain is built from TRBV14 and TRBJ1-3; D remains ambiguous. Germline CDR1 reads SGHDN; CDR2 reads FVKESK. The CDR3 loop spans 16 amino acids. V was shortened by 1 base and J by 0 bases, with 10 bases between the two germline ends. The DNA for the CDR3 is TGTGCCAGCAGCCAAGGCCGGTACTACTCTGGAAACACCATATATTTT. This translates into CASSQGRYYSGNTIYF.

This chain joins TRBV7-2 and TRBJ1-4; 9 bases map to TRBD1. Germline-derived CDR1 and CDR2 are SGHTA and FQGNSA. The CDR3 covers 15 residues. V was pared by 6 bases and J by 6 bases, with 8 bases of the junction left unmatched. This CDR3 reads CASSRRQGEYEKLFF. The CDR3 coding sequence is TGTGCCAGCAGTCGTAGACAGGGGGAGTATGAAAAACTGTTTTTT.

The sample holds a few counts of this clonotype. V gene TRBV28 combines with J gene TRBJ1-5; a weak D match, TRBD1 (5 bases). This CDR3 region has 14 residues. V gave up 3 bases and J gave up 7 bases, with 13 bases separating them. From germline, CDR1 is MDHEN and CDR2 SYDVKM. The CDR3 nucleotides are TGTGCCAGCAGTTTTCGACAGAACAGGCAGCCCCAGCATTTT. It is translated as CASSFRQNRQPQHF.

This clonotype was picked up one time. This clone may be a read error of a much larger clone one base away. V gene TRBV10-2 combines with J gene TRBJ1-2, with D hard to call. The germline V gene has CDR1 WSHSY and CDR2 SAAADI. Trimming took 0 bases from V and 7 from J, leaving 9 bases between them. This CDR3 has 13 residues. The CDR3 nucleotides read TGCGCCAGCAGTGAGTCGTTGGCGATTGGCTACACCTTC. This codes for CASSESLAIGYTF.

The CDR3: CAISKDREGQPQHF. The CDR3 nucleotides are TGTGCCATCAGCAAGGACAGGGAAGGACAGCCCCAGCATTTT. The chain links TRBV10-3 to TRBJ1-5; TRBD1 agrees at 8 bases. J was trimmed by 7 bases and V by 6 bases; bases with no gene match: 8. The V gene's germline CDR1 is ENHRY and CDR2 SYGVKD. The CDR3 loop spans 14 amino acids.

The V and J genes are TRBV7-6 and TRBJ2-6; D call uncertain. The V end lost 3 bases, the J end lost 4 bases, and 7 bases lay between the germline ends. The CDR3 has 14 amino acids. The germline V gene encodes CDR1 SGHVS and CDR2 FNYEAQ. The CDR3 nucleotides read TGTGCCAGCAGCTTGGACGAAGGGGCCAACGTCCTGACTTTC. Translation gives CASSLDEGANVLTF.

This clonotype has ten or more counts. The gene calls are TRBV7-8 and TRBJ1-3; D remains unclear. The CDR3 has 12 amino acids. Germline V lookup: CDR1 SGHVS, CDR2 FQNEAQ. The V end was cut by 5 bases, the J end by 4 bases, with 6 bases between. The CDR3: CASSLRGNTIYF. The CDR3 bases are TGTGCCAGCAGCCTCAGGGGAAACACCATATATTTT. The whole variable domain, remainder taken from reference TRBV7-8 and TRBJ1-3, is GAGVSQSPRYKVAKRGQDVALRCDPISGHVSLFWYQQALGQGPEFLTYFQNEAQLDKSGLPSDRFFAERPEGSVSTLKIQRTQQEDSAVYLCASSLRGNTIYFGEGSWLTVV.

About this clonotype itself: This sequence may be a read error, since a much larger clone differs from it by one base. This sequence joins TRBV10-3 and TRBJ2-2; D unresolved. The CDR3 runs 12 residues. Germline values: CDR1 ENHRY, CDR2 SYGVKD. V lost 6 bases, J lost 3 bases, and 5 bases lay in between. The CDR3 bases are TGTGCCATCAGCCGGGACACCGGGGAGCTGTTTTTT. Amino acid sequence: CAISRDTGELFF.

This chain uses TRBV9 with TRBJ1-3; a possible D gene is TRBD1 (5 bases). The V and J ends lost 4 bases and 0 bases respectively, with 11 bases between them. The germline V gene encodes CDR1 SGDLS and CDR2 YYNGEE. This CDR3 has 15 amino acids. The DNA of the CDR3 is TGTGCCAGCAGCCAACGACAGAGCTCTGGAAACACCATATATTTT. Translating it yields CASSQRQSSGNTIYF.

The CDR3 reads CASSPGGTAREQYF. In nucleotides, the CDR3 is TGCGCCAGCAGCCCGGGGGGGACCGCGCGTGAGCAGTACTTC. The genes are TRBV5-1 and TRBJ2-7; 8 bases line up with TRBD2. V lost 4 bases and J lost 7; bases outside the gene matches: 10. The CDR3 is 14 residues long. In germline, CDR1 is SGHRS, CDR2 YFSETQ.